Included here is one T cell receptor beta chain sequence, with context. Its antigen is currently unknown. 60 Vbeta and 13 Jbeta primers were used in PCR. Sequenced by immunoSEQ multiplex PCR; TCRdb stores in-frame clones only, minus some. Found here are 150,000 to 200,000 clones, around 84% of them singletons; the top ten hold roughly 1.5%. The sample is drawn from a study of cytomegalovirus exposure and HLA in healthy donors. Regarding the study as a whole: Later analysis reportedly placed an Asian-associated ancestry cluster below the roughly 700-donor mean in N-insertions. After further analysis at a later stage, 16,951 TCR beta sequences were associated with HLA alleles at 0.05 false discovery rate.

The CDR3 spans 15 residues. Germline values: CDR1 MNHEY, CDR2 SMNVEV (reference sequence). The V end lost 7 bases, the J end lost 3 bases, and 17 bases lay between the germline ends. The source material was PBMCs. J is TRBJ2-3 and V is TRBV27; D might be TRBD2 (5 bases). The clonotype originates from a woman aged 18-29 years in good health and CMV-seronegative. CDR3 sequence (DNA): TGTGCCAGCACCCCCGAGGGCTTTGCGACAGATACGCAGTATTTT. Protein: CASTPEGFATDTQYF.